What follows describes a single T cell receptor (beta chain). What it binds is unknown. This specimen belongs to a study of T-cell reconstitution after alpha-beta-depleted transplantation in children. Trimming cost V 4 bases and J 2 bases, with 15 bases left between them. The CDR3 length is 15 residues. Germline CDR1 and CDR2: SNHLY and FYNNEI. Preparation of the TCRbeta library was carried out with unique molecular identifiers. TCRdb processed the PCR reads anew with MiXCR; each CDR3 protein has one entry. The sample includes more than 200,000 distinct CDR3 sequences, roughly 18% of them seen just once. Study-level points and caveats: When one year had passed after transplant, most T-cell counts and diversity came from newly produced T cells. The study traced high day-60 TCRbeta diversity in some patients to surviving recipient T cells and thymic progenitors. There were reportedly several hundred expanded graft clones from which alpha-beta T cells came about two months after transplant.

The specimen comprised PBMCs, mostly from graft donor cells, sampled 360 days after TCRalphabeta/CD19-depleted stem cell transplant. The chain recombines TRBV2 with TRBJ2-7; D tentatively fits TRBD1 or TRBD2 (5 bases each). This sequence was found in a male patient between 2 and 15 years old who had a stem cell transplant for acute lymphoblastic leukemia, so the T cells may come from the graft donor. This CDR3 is CASSVGDERPYEQYF. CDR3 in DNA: TGTGCCAGCAGTGTAGGGGACGAGAGACCCTACGAGCAGTACTTC.